This T cell receptor beta chain was captured by sequencing in a study of blood T cells in healthy people across ages. Overall study findings and caveats: The long-lived group displayed more naive CD4+ cells, plus higher diversity, than the aged donors did. With naive T cell percentage, TCR beta diversity showed a strong correlation.

A second PCR, run for about 7 to 11 cycles, used a sample-barcoded 5' primer plus a J-beta primer mix. TCRdb re-analysed the 5' RACE reads in MiXCR, keeping a single row per CDR3 protein. Among more than 1,400,000 distinct CDR3 sequences, around 42% were seen once, and the ten largest hold less than 8%. PBMCs numbering at least 7 million were isolated per sample. Losses at the gene ends were 1 base for V and 5 bases for J; bases not matched to a gene: 8. The CDR3 totals 16 residues. Germline lookup yields CDR1 SGHVS and CDR2 FNYEAQ. Comments on this clonotype: The antigen is unknown.

The sequencing sample was made of blood. The sequence derives from a woman under 30 in good health. The chain links TRBV7-6 to TRBJ2-5, with 9 bases identical to TRBD1. The CDR3 loop reads CASSLVSGQGTETQYF. CDR3 DNA sequence: TGTGCCAGCAGCTTAGTCTCAGGACAGGGGACCGAGACCCAGTACTTC.